Listed below are T cell receptor beta chains from one sample, sequenced in a study of blood T cell repertoires in COVID-19. Using immunoSEQ multiplex PCR, the repertoire was profiled, and TCRdb retains in-frame clones only, with some absent. The data contain about 230,000 clones, more than 70% of them seen just once; the ten biggest clones take up approximately 6%. Sequenced sample: peripheral blood. All receptors derive from an elderly man with acute or convalescent COVID-19. Both conserved end residues are part of each CDR3. The D gene is left open where the match is weak. Rows give clone size only sometimes, using once, few, many, or a class for an expanded clone.

cdr3_nt cdr3_aa d_call v_call cdr3_length clone_size j_call
TGTGCCAGCAGTTTCTCCGGGGCCAACGTCCTGACTTTC CASSFSGANVLTF - TRBV28 13 once TRBJ2-6
TGTGCCAGCAGCGTTGACAGACACACTGAAGCTTTCTTT CASSVDRHTEAFF - TRBV2 13 - TRBJ1-1
TGTGCCAGCAGGAACACAGGGGGCCGCGGGGAGCTGTTTTTT CASRNTGGRGELFF TRBD1 TRBV2 14 - TRBJ2-2
TGTGCCAGCAACATAGCGGGGGGGCCGGGGACCCAGTACTTC CASNIAGGPGTQYF TRBD2 TRBV3-1/TRBV3-2 14 - TRBJ2-5
TGCGCCAGCAGCCCTGGACAGGGTTCGCTTTACGGTGAGCAGTTCTTC CASSPGQGSLYGEQFF TRBD1 TRBV5-1 16 - TRBJ2-1
TGTGCCAGCAGCCAAGTCTCTCGGGAACACTATGGCTACACCTTC CASSQVSREHYGYTF - TRBV14 15 - TRBJ1-2
TGTGCCAGCAGCTTCGGGGACACTGAAGCTTTCTTT CASSFGDTEAFF - TRBV7-9 12 - TRBJ1-1
TGTGCCAGCAGCAGTCAGAGGTCTTGGGACACTGAAGCTTTCTTT CASSSQRSWDTEAFF - TRBV5-4 15 - TRBJ1-1
TGTGCCAGCAGCTTGGGTGGGACAGGGGGCCTTGATGAGCAGTTCTTC CASSLGGTGGLDEQFF TRBD1 TRBV5-4 16 once TRBJ2-1
TGCGCCAGCAGGGGACTAGCGGGAATAGCCAAAAACATTCAGTACTTC CASRGLAGIAKNIQYF TRBD2 TRBV10-2 16 few TRBJ2-4
TGTGCCAGCAGTCCAGTCTCCTATGGCTACACCTTC CASSPVSYGYTF - TRBV2 12 - TRBJ1-2
TGTGCCAGCAGCCAAGCCCCGGTGAGCGCCTACGAGCAGTACTTC CASSQAPVSAYEQYF - TRBV3-1/TRBV3-2 15 - TRBJ2-7
TGTGCCAGCAGTGACCGCAGGGGGCGCCCCGGTAATGAAAAACTGTTTTTT CASSDRRGRPGNEKLFF TRBD1 TRBV6-1 17 - TRBJ1-4
TGCGCCAGCAGGTGGACTAGCGCCACCGGGGAGCTGTTTTTT CASRWTSATGELFF TRBD2 TRBV4-1 14 many TRBJ2-2
TGTGCCAGCGGACTAGCGGGGGGGCGCAATGAGCAGTTCTTC CASGLAGGRNEQFF TRBD2 TRBV7-9 14 - TRBJ2-1
TGTGCCAGCAGTTTAGCCCAATGGCGGGCGCGCGCGAACACCGGGGAGCTGTTTTTT CASSLAQWRARANTGELFF - TRBV27 19 - TRBJ2-2
TGCGCCAGCAGCACCACGACAGGGGGCTCCTACAATGAGCAGTTCTTC CASSTTTGGSYNEQFF TRBD1 TRBV5-1 16 - TRBJ2-1
TGTGCCAGTAGTACTAGGACTAGCGGGAGGGATCAGTTCTTC CASSTRTSGRDQFF TRBD2 TRBV19 14 once TRBJ2-1
TGTGCCAGCAGCTCCCCGCGGGGAAACACCATATATTTT CASSSPRGNTIYF - TRBV4-2 13 - TRBJ1-3
TGTGCCAGCAGCCAAGTGACTAGCGGGGGAGGGGGTACGCAGTATTTT CASSQVTSGGGGTQYF TRBD2 TRBV3-1/TRBV3-2 16 - TRBJ2-3
TGTGCCAGCAGCGGAGGGACAGTCGAGCAGTACTTC CASSGGTVEQYF - TRBV13 12 - TRBJ2-7
TGCGCCAGCAGCTCACAAGGACAGGGGGCCACTAACTATGGCTACACCTTC CASSSQGQGATNYGYTF TRBD1 TRBV4-1 17 - TRBJ1-2
TGTGCCACCAGTGATCTGACAGGGAAGAACACCGGGGAGCTGTTTTTT CATSDLTGKNTGELFF TRBD1 TRBV24-1 16 - TRBJ2-2
TGTGCCAGCAGTAAGGCCCCGGCGGGCTATGGCTACACCTTC CASSKAPAGYGYTF - TRBV27 14 - TRBJ1-2
TGTGCCAGCAGCTTACGGGCTAGCGGGACGCGCTGGGCAAGCTCCTACGAGCAGTACTTC CASSLRASGTRWASSYEQYF TRBD2 TRBV7-8 20 - TRBJ2-7
TGTGCCAGCAGCATAGGGGGCGTCTATGGCTACACCTTC CASSIGGVYGYTF TRBD1 TRBV7-8 13 - TRBJ1-2
TGTGCCAGCAGCTGGGGAGCGGATTCACCCCTCCACTTT CASSWGADSPLHF - TRBV5-4 13 - TRBJ1-6
TGTGCCAGCAGCGTCGGGACTAGCGGTCCCTACGAGCAGTACTTC CASSVGTSGPYEQYF TRBD2 TRBV28 15 - TRBJ2-7
TGTGCCAGCAGCTTGGTCCTAGGGGATAGCACCGGGGAGCTGTTTTTT CASSLVLGDSTGELFF - TRBV5-5 16 few TRBJ2-2
TGTGCCAGCACCTCCTCGTCCAATGAGCAGTTCTTC CASTSSSNEQFF - TRBV28 12 few TRBJ2-1
TGTGCCAGCAGTTACTCGGGGCGAGTAGGGGCTCAAGGCTACACCTTC CASSYSGRVGAQGYTF - TRBV6-5 16 - TRBJ1-2
TGTGCCAGCAGCTCGACAGGCTATGGCTACACCTTC CASSSTGYGYTF - TRBV3-1/TRBV3-2 12 - TRBJ1-2